This T cell receptor (beta chain) was observed in a study of blood T cell repertoires in COVID-19. As for the study in general: COVID-19 samples collected from the United States, Italy and Spain covered acute and convalescent phases. In each case, the material was cDNA or gDNA derived from T cells, B-cell-depleted T cells, or PBMCs.

Germline-derived CDR1 and CDR2 are SQVTM and ANQGSEA. This CDR3 has 14 amino acids. V lost 8 bases and J 0 bases, leaving 15 bases between the germline ends. Methods used by the authors: Using reference gene primer amplification, nucleated cell counts were estimated. Sequenced by immunoSEQ multiplex PCR; TCRdb stores in-frame clones only, minus some. The DNA gave D and trimming, while V, J and clone size come from that table. In the table there are 50,000 to 80,000 clones, roughly 82% of which are singletons. The chain combines TRBV29-1 with TRBJ2-3; maybe TRBD1 (6 bases). The origin of this receptor is a human donor in a cohort sampled during active COVID-19. Source material: peripheral blood. The CDR3 region is CSTHQGLSTDTQYF. CDR3 nucleotide sequence: TGCAGCACACACCAGGGGCTTAGCACAGATACGCAGTATTTT.